The present T cell receptor (beta chain) was sequenced within a study of breast tumors, draining lymph nodes, adjacent tissues. A note on this clonotype: Its antigen is not known.

TCRdb reprocessed the multiplex PCR reads with MiXCR, giving one entry per CDR3 protein. Among about 22,000 distinct CDR3 sequences listed, approximately 60% were seen once. Germline V gene data show CDR1 as DFQATT and CDR2 as SNEGSKA (reference sequence). The CDR3 length is 15 residues. V was pared by 5 bases and J by 0 bases, with 8 bases of the junction left unmatched. General study results and limits: Luminal-like breast cancer showed significantly greater tumor-nontumor repertoire similarity than basal-like breast cancer did. Most tumor T cells seemingly derive from lymph node, then expand in tumor.

The clonotype originates from a female donor with breast cancer. Some clones in this sample may be carry-over from other donors' samples. Sequencing was done on a sample of tumor-adjacent breast tissue. This chain connects TRBV20-1 to TRBJ2-7, with 9 bases identical to TRBD2. DNA of the CDR3: TGCAGTGCTGGTAGCGGGAGAGGGGTCTCCTACGAGCAGTACTTC. Amino acids: CSAGSGRGVSYEQYF.